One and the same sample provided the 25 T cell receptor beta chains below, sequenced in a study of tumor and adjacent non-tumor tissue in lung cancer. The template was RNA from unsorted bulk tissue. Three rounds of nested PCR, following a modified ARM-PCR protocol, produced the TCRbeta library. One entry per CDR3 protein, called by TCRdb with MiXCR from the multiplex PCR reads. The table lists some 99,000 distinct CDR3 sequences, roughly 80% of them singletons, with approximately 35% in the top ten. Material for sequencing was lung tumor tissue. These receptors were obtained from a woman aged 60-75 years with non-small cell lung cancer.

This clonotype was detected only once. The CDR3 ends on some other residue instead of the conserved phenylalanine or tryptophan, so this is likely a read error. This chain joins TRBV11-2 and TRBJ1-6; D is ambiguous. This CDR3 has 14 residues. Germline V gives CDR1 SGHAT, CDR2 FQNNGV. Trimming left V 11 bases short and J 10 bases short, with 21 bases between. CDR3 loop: CAGNLGGFGSPLHI. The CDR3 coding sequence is TGTGCCGGCAACTTAGGAGGGTTTGGATCACCCCTCCACATT.

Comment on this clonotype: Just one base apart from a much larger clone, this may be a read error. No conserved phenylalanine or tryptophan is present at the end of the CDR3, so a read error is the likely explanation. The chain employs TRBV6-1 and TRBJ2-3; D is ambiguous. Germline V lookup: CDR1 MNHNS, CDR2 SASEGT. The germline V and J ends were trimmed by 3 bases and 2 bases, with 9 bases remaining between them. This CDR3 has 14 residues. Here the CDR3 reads CASSDGGPTDTQYC. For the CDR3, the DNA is TGTGCCAGCAGTGATGGCGGACCCACAGATACGCAGTATTGT.

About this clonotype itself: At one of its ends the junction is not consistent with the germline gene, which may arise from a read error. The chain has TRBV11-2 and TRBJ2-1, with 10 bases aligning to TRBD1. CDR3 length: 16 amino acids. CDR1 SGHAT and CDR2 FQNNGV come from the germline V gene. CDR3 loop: CSSSQDRGFLDNEQFF. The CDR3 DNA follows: TGTTCCAGCAGCCAGGACAGGGGGTTCCTAGACAATGAGCAGTTCTTC. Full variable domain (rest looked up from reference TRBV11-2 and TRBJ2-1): EAGVAQSPRYKIIEKRQSVAFWCNPISGHATLYWYQQILGQGPKLLIQFQNNGVVDDSQLPKDRFSAERLKGVDSTLKIQPAKLEDSAVYLCSSSQDRGFLDNEQFFGPGTRLTVL.

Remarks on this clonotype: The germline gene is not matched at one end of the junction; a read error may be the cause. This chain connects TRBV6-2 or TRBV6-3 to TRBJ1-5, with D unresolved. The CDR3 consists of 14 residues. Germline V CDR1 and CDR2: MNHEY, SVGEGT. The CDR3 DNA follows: TGTGTCAGCAGTAACGGACTTAGCAATCAGCTCCAGCATTTT. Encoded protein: CVSSNGLSNQLQHF.

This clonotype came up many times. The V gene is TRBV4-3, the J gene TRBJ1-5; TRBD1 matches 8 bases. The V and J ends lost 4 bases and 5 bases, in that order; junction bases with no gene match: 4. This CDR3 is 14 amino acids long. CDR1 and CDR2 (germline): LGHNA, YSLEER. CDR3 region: CASSPGQEYQPQHF. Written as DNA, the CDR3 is TGCGCCAGCAGCCCGGGACAGGAGTATCAGCCCCAGCATTTT.

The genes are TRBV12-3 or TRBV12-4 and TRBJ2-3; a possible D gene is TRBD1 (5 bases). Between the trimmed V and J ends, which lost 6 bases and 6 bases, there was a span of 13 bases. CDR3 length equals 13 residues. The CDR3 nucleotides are TGTGCCAGCAGAACGGCAGGGCCCGATACGCAGTATTTT. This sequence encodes CASRTAGPDTQYF.

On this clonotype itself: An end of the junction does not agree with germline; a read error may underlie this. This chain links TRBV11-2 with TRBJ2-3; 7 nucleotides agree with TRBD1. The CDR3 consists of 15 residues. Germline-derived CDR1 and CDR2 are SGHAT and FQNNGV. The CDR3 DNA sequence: TGTGCCAGCAGCTCCACCGGGACAGCCACAGATATGCAGTATTTT. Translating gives CASSSTGTATDMQYF.

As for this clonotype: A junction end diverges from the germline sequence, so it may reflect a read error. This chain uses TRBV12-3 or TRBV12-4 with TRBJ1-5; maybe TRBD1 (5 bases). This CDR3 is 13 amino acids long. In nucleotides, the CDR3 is TGTGGCAGCAGGGAGAACTCCTTAAGGCCCCAGCATTTT. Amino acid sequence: CGSRENSLRPQHF.

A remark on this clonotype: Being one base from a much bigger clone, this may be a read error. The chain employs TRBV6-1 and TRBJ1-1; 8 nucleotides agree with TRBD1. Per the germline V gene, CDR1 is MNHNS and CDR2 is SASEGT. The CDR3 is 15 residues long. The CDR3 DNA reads TGTGCCAGCAGTCTGGGGACAGGCATGAACAATGAAGCTTTCTTT. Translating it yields CASSLGTGMNNEAFF.

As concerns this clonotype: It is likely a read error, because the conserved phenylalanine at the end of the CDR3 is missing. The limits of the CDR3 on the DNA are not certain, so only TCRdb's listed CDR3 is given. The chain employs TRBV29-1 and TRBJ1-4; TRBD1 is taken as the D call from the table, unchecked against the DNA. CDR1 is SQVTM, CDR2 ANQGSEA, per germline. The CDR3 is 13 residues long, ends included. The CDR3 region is CSVGDRGYEKLFL.

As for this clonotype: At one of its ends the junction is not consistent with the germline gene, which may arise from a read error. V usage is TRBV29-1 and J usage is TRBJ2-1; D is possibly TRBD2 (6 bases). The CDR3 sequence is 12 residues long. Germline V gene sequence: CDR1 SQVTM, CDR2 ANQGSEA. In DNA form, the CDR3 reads TGCAACGTTGGACCTGCGGGAAAGGAGCAGTTCTTC. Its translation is CNVGPAGKEQFF.

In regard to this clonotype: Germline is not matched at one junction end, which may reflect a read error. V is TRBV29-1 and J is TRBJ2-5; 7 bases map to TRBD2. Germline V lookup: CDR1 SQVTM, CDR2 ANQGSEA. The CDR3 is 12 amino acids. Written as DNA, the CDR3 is TGCAGCGCTCATCGCGGGGGAGAGACCAAGTACTTC. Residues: CSAHRGGETKYF.

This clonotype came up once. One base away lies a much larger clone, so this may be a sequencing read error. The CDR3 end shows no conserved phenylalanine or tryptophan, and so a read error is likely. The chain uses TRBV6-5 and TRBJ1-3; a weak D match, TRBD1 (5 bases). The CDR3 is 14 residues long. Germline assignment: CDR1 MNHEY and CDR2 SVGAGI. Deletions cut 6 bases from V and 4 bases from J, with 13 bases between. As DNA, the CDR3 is TGTGCCAGCAGGAGGGGACTAAAAGGAAACACCATATATATT. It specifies CASRRGLKGNTIYI.

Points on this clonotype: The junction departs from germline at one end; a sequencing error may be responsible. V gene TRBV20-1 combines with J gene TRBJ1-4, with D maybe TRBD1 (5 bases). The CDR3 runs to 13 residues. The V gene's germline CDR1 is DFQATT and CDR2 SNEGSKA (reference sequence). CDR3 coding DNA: TGCAGTGCTCTACGGGACGGGATTGAAAAACAGTTTTTT. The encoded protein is CSALRDGIEKQFF.

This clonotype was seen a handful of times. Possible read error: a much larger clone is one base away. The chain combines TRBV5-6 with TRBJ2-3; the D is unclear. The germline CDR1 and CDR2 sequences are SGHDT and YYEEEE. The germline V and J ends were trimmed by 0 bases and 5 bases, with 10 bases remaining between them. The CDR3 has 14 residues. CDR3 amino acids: CASSLGHSIDTQYF. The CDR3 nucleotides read TGTGCCAGCAGCTTGGGTCATTCCATAGATACGCAGTATTTT. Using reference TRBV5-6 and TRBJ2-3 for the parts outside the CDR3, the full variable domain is DAGVTQSPTHLIKTRGQQVTLRCSPKSGHDTVSWYQQALGQGPQFIFQYYEEEERQRGNFPDRFSGHQFPNYSSELNVNALLLGDSALYLCASSLGHSIDTQYFGPGTRLTVL.

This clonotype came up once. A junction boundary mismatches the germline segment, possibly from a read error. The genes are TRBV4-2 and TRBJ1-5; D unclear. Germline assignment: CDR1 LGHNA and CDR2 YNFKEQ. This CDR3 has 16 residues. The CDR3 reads CASSQIVLVGNHPQHF. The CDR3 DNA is TGTGCCAGCAGCCAAATTGTGTTGGTAGGCAATCACCCCCAGCATTTT.

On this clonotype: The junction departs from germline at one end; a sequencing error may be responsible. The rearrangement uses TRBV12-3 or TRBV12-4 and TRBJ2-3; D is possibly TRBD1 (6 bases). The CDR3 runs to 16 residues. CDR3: CVSSLALLTGTDTQYF. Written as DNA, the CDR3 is TGTGTCAGCAGCTTAGCCCTTTTAACAGGGACAGATACGCAGTATTTT.

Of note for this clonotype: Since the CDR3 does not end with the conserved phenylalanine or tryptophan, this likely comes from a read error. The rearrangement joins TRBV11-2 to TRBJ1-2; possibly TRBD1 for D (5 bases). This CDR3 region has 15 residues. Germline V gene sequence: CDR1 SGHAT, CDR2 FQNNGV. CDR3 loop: CASSLGGLYPYGYTI. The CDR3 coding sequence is TGTGCCAGCAGCTTAGGGGGCCTCTATCCCTATGGGTACACCATC.

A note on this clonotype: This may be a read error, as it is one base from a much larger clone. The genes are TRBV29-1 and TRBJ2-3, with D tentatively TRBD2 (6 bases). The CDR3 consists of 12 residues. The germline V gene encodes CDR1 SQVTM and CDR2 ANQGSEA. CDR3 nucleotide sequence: TGCAGCGTTGAGCGGGGAGCAGATAAGCAGTATTTT. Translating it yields CSVERGADKQYF.

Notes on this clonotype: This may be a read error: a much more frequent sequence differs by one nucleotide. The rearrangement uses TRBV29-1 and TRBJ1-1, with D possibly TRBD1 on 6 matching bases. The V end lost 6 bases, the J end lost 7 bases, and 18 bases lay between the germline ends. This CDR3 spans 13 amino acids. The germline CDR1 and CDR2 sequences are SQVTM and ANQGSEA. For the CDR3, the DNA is TGCAGCGTAGGGGACATGGGGCAGGGTGAAGCTTTCTTT. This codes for CSVGDMGQGEAFF. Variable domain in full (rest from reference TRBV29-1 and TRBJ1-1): SAVISQKPSRDICQRGTSLTIQCQVDSQVTMMFWYRQQPGQSLTLIATANQGSEATYESGFVIDKFPISRPNLTFSTLTVSNMSPEDSSIYLCSVGDMGQGEAFFGQGTRLTVV.

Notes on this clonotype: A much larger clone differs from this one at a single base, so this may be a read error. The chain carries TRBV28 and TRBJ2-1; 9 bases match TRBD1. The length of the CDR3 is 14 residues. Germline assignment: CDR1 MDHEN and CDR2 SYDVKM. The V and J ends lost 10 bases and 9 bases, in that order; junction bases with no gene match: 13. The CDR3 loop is CANTGTGRLAEQFF. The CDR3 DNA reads TGTGCCAACACGGGGACAGGGCGACTCGCTGAGCAGTTCTTC.

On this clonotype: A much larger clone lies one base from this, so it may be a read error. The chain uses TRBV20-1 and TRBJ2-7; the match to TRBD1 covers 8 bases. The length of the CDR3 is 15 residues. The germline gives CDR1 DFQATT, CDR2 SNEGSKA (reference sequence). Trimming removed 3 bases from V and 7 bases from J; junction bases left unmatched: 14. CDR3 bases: TGCAGTGCTAGGGAACCGGTACAGGGGGTAAAAGAGCAGTACTTC. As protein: CSAREPVQGVKEQYF.

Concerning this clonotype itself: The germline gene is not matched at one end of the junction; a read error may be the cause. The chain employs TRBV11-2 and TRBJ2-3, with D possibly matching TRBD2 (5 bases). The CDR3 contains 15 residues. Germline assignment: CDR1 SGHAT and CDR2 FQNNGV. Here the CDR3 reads CTSNATGMATDTQYF. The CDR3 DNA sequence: TGTACCAGCAACGCCACCGGGATGGCCACTGATACGCAGTATTTT.

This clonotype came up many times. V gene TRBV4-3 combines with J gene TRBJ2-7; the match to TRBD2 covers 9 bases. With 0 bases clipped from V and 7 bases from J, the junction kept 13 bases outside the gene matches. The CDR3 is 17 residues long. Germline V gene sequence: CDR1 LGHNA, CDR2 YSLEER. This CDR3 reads CASSQEIGTSLPREQYF. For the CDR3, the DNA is TGCGCCAGCAGCCAAGAAATAGGGACTAGCCTGCCACGGGAGCAGTACTTC.

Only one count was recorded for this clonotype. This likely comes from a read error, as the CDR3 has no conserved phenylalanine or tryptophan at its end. The DNA of the CDR3 is TGCAGCGTCAGATATCTAAACACTGAAGCTTTCCTT. Its protein is CSVRYLNTEAFL. The chain recombines TRBV29-1 with TRBJ1-1; D is unclear. Between the trimmed V and J ends, which lost 6 bases and 2 bases, there was a span of 10 bases. Germline lookup yields CDR1 SQVTM and CDR2 ANQGSEA. CDR3 length equals 12 residues.